These 20 T cell receptor beta chains were all obtained from the same sample, sequenced in a study of OX40 agonist ivuxolimab in advanced cancers. The data were produced by immunoSEQ multiplex PCR, yet TCRdb's version contains in-frame clones alone and is incomplete. The table includes 45,000 to 55,000 clones, about 86% detected once. Sequencing was performed on CD4+ or CD8+ T cells sorted from blood, taken in a trial of the OX40 agonist ivuxolimab. These TCRs come from an adult with an advanced solid tumor such as melanoma, head and neck, liver or kidney cancer.

The chain joins TRBV15 to TRBJ1-5; TRBD1 is a possible D gene (6 bases). V was shortened by 0 bases and J by 7 bases, with 13 bases between the two germline ends. The CDR3 is made up of 15 amino acids. The germline V gene has CDR1 LNHNV and CDR2 YYDKDF (reference sequence). The CDR3 loop is CATSRDWGGWQPQHF. The CDR3 DNA reads TGTGCCACCAGCAGAGATTGGGGGGGCTGGCAGCCCCAGCATTTT.

This chain connects TRBV28 to TRBJ1-1; unclear D gene. The V end was cut by 3 bases, the J end by 1 base, with 6 bases between. The length of the CDR3 is 13 residues. Germline V lookup: CDR1 MDHEN, CDR2 SYDVKM. CDR3 sequence (DNA): TGTGCCAGCAGTTTCGTGGAGAACACTGAAGCTTTCTTT. This encodes CASSFVENTEAFF. Variable domain in full (rest from reference TRBV28 and TRBJ1-1): DVKVTQSSRYLVKRTGEKVFLECVQDMDHENMFWYRQDPGLGLRLIYFSYDVKMKEKGDIPEGYSVSREKKERFSLILESASTNQTSMYLCASSFVENTEAFFGQGTRLTVV.

The chain recombines TRBV7-2 with TRBJ1-2, with a possible D match to TRBD1 (6 bases). CDR1 SGHTA and CDR2 FQGNSA come from the germline V gene. Trimming removed 5 bases at V and 7 bases at J, with 14 bases between. CDR3 size: 13 residues. The CDR3 nucleotides read TGTGCCAGCAGCGCGTACAGGGTAGCTGGCTACACCTTC. Amino acid sequence: CASSAYRVAGYTF.

In its sample, this clone is medium-sized. The V gene is TRBV4-2, the J gene TRBJ2-7, with 9 bases lining up with TRBD1. The germline CDR1 and CDR2 sequences are LGHNA and YNFKEQ. The junction had 5 bases not matched to a gene; V was cut back by 1 base and J by 1 base. The CDR3 length is 16 residues. The CDR3 reads CASSQGGQGLSYEQYF. As DNA, the CDR3 is TGTGCCAGCAGCCAAGGAGGACAGGGGTTATCCTACGAGCAGTACTTC.

This sequence joins TRBV27 and TRBJ2-1; the match to TRBD2 covers 8 bases. The CDR3 has 15 residues. Germline V gives CDR1 MNHEY, CDR2 SMNVEV (reference sequence). The V and J ends lost 3 bases and 4 bases, in that order; junction bases with no gene match: 5. The CDR3 reads CASSFSSGGYNEQFF. CDR3 in DNA: TGTGCCAGCAGTTTTTCCAGCGGGGGATACAATGAGCAGTTCTTC.

The J gene is TRBJ1-1, the V gene TRBV29-1; tentatively, D is TRBD1 (6 bases). There are 12 residues in the CDR3. Germline V gene lookup returns CDR1 SQVTM and CDR2 ANQGSEA. Trimming took off 3 bases at V and 4 bases at J, with 9 bases between the two ends. The CDR3 reads CSVDRGGTEAFF. CDR3 DNA sequence: TGCAGCGTTGATAGGGGGGGCACTGAAGCTTTCTTT.

The chain recombines TRBV11-2 with TRBJ2-2, with a possible D match to TRBD1 (6 bases). The V end was cut by 3 bases, the J end by 4 bases, with 18 bases between. Germline loops: CDR1 SGHAT, CDR2 FQNNGV. The CDR3 runs 17 residues. CDR3 in amino acids: CASSFQSAGVATGELFF. The CDR3 coding sequence is TGTGCCAGCAGCTTCCAATCAGCAGGGGTGGCCACCGGGGAGCTGTTTTTT.

The chain links TRBV7-6 to TRBJ2-7, with 9 bases matching TRBD1. The CDR3 has 14 amino acids. Per the germline V gene, CDR1 is SGHVS and CDR2 is FNYEAQ. J lost 5 bases, V lost 4 bases, and 6 bases had no gene match. CDR3 in amino acids: CASSSLTGGNEQYF. The CDR3 region has the DNA TGTGCCAGCAGCTCTCTGACAGGGGGTAACGAGCAGTACTTC.

The V and J genes are TRBV4-1 and TRBJ1-5; the D is unclear. The CDR3 sequence is 14 residues long. Germline values: CDR1 MGHRA, CDR2 YSYEKL. V lost 1 base, J lost 0 bases, and 4 bases lay in between. CDR3 bases: TGCGCCAGCAGCCAAGTGGATAGCAATCAGCCCCAGCATTTT. Its translation is CASSQVDSNQPQHF.

The CDR3 DNA reads as TGTGCCAGCAGCCCAGGACAGGAGAATGAGCAGTTCTTC. Its protein product is CASSPGQENEQFF. The V call is TRBV4-2, the J call TRBJ2-1; 7 nucleotides line up with TRBD1. The CDR3 totals 13 residues. Per germline, CDR1 LGHNA and CDR2 YNFKEQ. Trimming removed 4 bases from V and 7 bases from J; junction bases left unmatched: 4.

Worth noting for this clone: The sample holds other DNA sequences that translate to the same CDR3. The V call is TRBV19, the J call TRBJ2-1, with D unclear. The CDR3 length is 13 residues. Germline CDR1 and CDR2: LNHDA and SQIVND (reference sequence). V lost 0 bases and J lost 4, with 4 bases in between. CDR3 sequence reads: CASSIDGYNEQFF. In nucleotides, the CDR3 is TGTGCCAGTAGTATAGATGGATACAATGAGCAGTTCTTC. Together with reference TRBV19 and TRBJ2-1, the CDR3 gives the full variable domain: DGGITQSPKYLFRKEGQNVTLSCEQNLNHDAMYWYRQDPGQGLRLIYYSQIVNDFQKGDIAEGYSVSREKKESFPLTVTSAQKNPTAFYLCASSIDGYNEQFFGPGTRLTVL.

This clone showed up just once. This sequence joins TRBV27 and TRBJ2-7; D unclear. Deletions cut 4 bases from V and 4 bases from J, with 11 bases between. Germline CDR1 reads MNHEY; CDR2 reads SMNVEV (reference sequence). The CDR3 is made up of 13 amino acids. The CDR3 sequence is CASSSGPSYEQYF. The CDR3 coding sequence is TGTGCCAGCAGTTCTGGGCCCTCATACGAGCAGTACTTC.

The sample holds one count of this clone. The gene calls are TRBV6-5 and TRBJ1-2, with 7 bases that match TRBD1. V dropped 0 bases and J dropped 6; count of bases not matched to a gene: 10. Germline CDR1 and CDR2: MNHEY and SVGAGI. The CDR3 has 16 amino acids. The CDR3 DNA follows: TGTGCCAGCAGTTACTCCGAGACAGGGAACGGGGATGGCTACACCTTC. Its translation: CASSYSETGNGDGYTF.

This chain uses TRBV30 with TRBJ2-3, with 11 bases fitting TRBD2. This CDR3 is 17 amino acids long. From germline, CDR1 is GTSNPN and CDR2 SVGIG (reference sequence). The V gene end was trimmed by 2 bases and the J gene end by 0 bases; junction bases not matched to a gene: 7. CDR3 sequence: CAWSPQGLAGSTDTQYF. The DNA of the CDR3 is TGTGCCTGGAGTCCCCAAGGACTAGCGGGTAGCACAGATACGCAGTATTTT.

This chain connects TRBV28 to TRBJ1-5; TRBD1 aligns across 9 bases. The CDR3 has 15 residues. Unmatched junction bases numbered 8, after V lost 10 bases and J lost 1 base. In germline, CDR1 is MDHEN, CDR2 SYDVKM. CDR3 amino acids: CAIQQGALSNQPQHF. The CDR3, as DNA: TGTGCCATCCAACAGGGGGCGCTCAGCAATCAGCCCCAGCATTTT.

Details on this clone: Other nucleotide sequences in the sample specify the same CDR3. The genes are TRBV27 and TRBJ2-1; no clear D gene. Trimming took off 3 bases at V and 7 bases at J, with 4 bases between the two ends. The length of the CDR3 is 11 residues. Germline CDR1 and CDR2: MNHEY and SMNVEV (reference sequence). This chain's CDR3 is CASSFSNEQFF. The DNA of the CDR3 is TGTGCCAGCAGTTTTTCTAATGAGCAGTTCTTC.

V is TRBV27 and J is TRBJ1-2; no reliable D call. The V end was cut by 6 bases, the J end by 7 bases, with 9 bases between. The CDR3 runs to 11 residues. CDR1 and CDR2 (germline): MNHEY, SMNVEV (reference sequence). CDR3 coding DNA: TGTGCCAGCAGAGACGGGCTTGGCTACACCTTC. Amino acids: CASRDGLGYTF.

This chain links TRBV5-6 with TRBJ2-7; 8 nucleotides match TRBD2. Looked up from germline, CDR1 is SGHDT and CDR2 is YYEEEE. Trimming removed 0 bases from V and 2 bases from J; junction bases left unmatched: 4. The CDR3 loop spans 15 amino acids. This chain's CDR3 is CASSLGSGGTYEQYF. In DNA, the CDR3 is TGTGCCAGCAGCTTGGGGAGCGGGGGAACCTACGAGCAGTACTTC.

Here the CDR3 reads CASRPDDYGYTF. CDR3 sequence (DNA): TGTGCCAGCAGACCGGACGACTATGGCTACACCTTC. The V gene is TRBV7-2, the J gene TRBJ1-2, with D unresolved. V shed 6 bases and J shed 3 bases, with 8 bases lying between them. The CDR3 is 12 residues long. CDR1 and CDR2 from the germline V gene are SGHTA and FQGNSA. The complete variable domain, with remaining parts taken from reference TRBV7-2 and TRBJ1-2, reads GAGVSQSPSNKVTEKGKDVELRCDPISGHTALYWYRQSLGQGLEFLIYFQGNSAPDKSGLPSDRFSAERTGGSVSTLTIQRTQQEDSAVYLCASRPDDYGYTFGSGTRLTVV.

Details on this clone: A far larger clone lies a single base away; this is likely a read error. The J gene is TRBJ2-7, the V gene TRBV4-2; 11 bases line up with TRBD2. The CDR3 is 15 residues long. Germline trimming cut 1 base from V and 4 bases from J; bases unmatched to any gene: 3. Germline-derived CDR1 and CDR2 are LGHNA and YNFKEQ. The CDR3 DNA is TGTGCCAGCAGCCAAGCACTAGCGGGGGAATACGAGCAGTACTTC. This encodes CASSQALAGEYEQYF.